One TCR beta chain is described in this entry. CDR3 length: 12 amino acids. Germline lookup yields CDR1 MRHNA and CDR2 SNTAGT. V dropped 1 base and J dropped 8 bases, with 8 bases sitting between them. One Seattle source followed patients from active infection through their disease course. The sample is drawn from a study of blood T cell repertoires in COVID-19. Across the whole study: Sample material is recorded as cDNA or gDNA derived from T cells, B-cell-depleted T cells, or PBMCs.

Measured with immunoSEQ multiplex PCR; TCRdb has only the in-frame clones, and not every one. Of just over 350,000 clones in the sample, 75% to 90% were seen once. The sequenced sample consisted of peripheral blood. The source of this sequence is an older woman with COVID-19, enrolled during active disease. The rearrangement uses TRBV6-4 and TRBJ1-2; no clear D gene. CDR3 amino acids: CASSDFGGGYTF. In DNA, the CDR3 is TGTGCCAGCAGTGACTTTGGCGGGGGCTACACCTTC.